This is a list of T cell receptor beta chains from one sample in a study of T cells in localized non-small cell lung cancer. Generated by immunoSEQ multiplex PCR, the TCRdb table keeps only in-frame clones and is missing some. The data contain over 35,000 clones, 81% of them singletons. The sequencing used peripheral blood mononuclear cells, collected before any cancer treatment. Every receptor here comes from a male donor older than 55 with stage II lung adenocarcinoma. Each CDR3 is given with its conserved first and last residue. A D gene is named only where the DNA matches it firmly. A row's size may be missing; if present it is once, few, many or a size class.

cdr3_aa,cdr3_nt,d_call,j_call,v_call,clone_size
CASSPLIDQPQHF,TGTGCCAGCTCACCACTAATAGATCAGCCCCAGCATTTT,-,TRBJ1-5,TRBV18,-
CASSQAGRDGGYTF,TGTGCCAGCAGCCAAGCGGGGAGGGATGGTGGCTACACCTTC,-,TRBJ1-2,TRBV4-2,few
CASRLTEYTEAFF,TGTGCCAGTAGGCTGACAGAGTACACTGAAGCTTTCTTT,-,TRBJ1-1,TRBV19,-
CASSRTSGSLEQYF,TGTGCCAGCAGCAGGACTAGCGGGAGCCTCGAGCAGTACTTC,TRBD2,TRBJ2-7,TRBV7-9,-
CASSIPLGQSYGYTF,TGTGCCAGTAGTATCCCCCTTGGGCAGAGCTATGGCTACACCTTC,-,TRBJ1-2,TRBV19,-
CASSLTQVLEPQHF,TGTGCCAGCAGCTTAACACAAGTTTTAGAGCCCCAGCATTTT,-,TRBJ1-5,TRBV7-2,-
CASSLAGRSTYNEQFF,TGTGCCAGCAGCTTAGCGGGCAGGTCAACCTACAATGAGCAGTTCTTC,-,TRBJ2-1,TRBV7-8,-
CASSEGPDYNEQFF,TGTGCCAGCAGTGAAGGGCCAGACTACAATGAGCAGTTCTTC,-,TRBJ2-1,TRBV2,-
CAISGEAGGGGELFF,TGTGCCATCAGTGGTGAGGCAGGGGGCGGCGGGGAGCTGTTTTTT,TRBD1,TRBJ2-2,TRBV10-3,-
CASSDSGPKNTEAFF,TGTGCCAGCAGTGACTCTGGACCGAAGAACACTGAAGCTTTCTTT,-,TRBJ1-1,TRBV6-4,-
CASSFLMVGHLAYEQYF,TGTGCCAGCAGTTTTTTGATGGTCGGGCATCTCGCCTACGAGCAGTACTTC,-,TRBJ2-7,TRBV28,once
CASGEGASEKLFF,TGTGCCAGCGGGGAGGGGGCTAGTGAAAAACTGTTTTTT,TRBD1,TRBJ1-4,TRBV2,-
CASSTRQSGAQYF,TGTGCCAGCAGCACCAGACAGTCCGGGGCCCAGTACTTC,-,TRBJ2-5,TRBV11-2,-
CASSEGRIANTGELFF,TGTGCCAGCAGTGAGGGGCGGATCGCGAACACCGGGGAGCTGTTTTTT,-,TRBJ2-2,TRBV5-4,-
CASSQQGFAQYF,TGTGCCAGCAGTCAACAGGGTTTTGCGCAGTATTTT,-,TRBJ2-3,TRBV7-2,-
CASSRPGQGARGYTF,TGTGCCAGCAGCCGACCGGGACAGGGGGCAAGAGGCTACACCTTC,TRBD1,TRBJ1-2,TRBV4-2,-
CASSLPNQPQHF,TGTGCCAGCAGTTTACCTAATCAGCCCCAGCATTTT,-,TRBJ1-5,TRBV28,-
CASSADSRQYF,TGTGCCAGCAGTGCCGACTCGCGCCAGTATTTT,-,TRBJ2-3,TRBV2,-
CASSFSGGTDHTEAFF,TGTGCCAGCAGTTTCTCCGGGGGGACAGACCACACTGAAGCTTTCTTT,TRBD1,TRBJ1-1,TRBV27,few
CAISTASRNTEAFF,TGTGCCATCAGTACAGCATCCCGGAACACTGAAGCTTTCTTT,-,TRBJ1-1,TRBV10-3,medium-sized
CASSSSQSSYEQYF,TGTGCCAGCAGCTCGTCCCAGAGCTCCTACGAGCAGTACTTC,-,TRBJ2-7,TRBV5-4,-
CASSFPPGARDTGELFF,TGTGCCAGCAGCTTCCCGCCAGGAGCCAGGGACACCGGGGAGCTGTTTTTT,-,TRBJ2-2,TRBV5-5,few
CASSLARQNTGELFF,TGTGCCAGCAGCTTAGCACGCCAGAACACCGGGGAGCTGTTTTTT,-,TRBJ2-2,TRBV7-8,-
CAWSVQNLGLSTNEKLFF,TGTGCCTGGAGTGTACAAAATTTGGGTCTTTCAACTAATGAAAAACTGTTTTTT,-,TRBJ1-4,TRBV30,-
CASSLRGHTEAFF,TGTGCCAGCAGCTTAAGGGGTCACACTGAAGCTTTCTTT,-,TRBJ1-1,TRBV7-9,-
CASSRANEQFF,TGTGCCAGCAGCCGAGCGAATGAGCAGTTCTTC,-,TRBJ2-1,TRBV11-2,once